The 27 T cell receptor beta chains listed next were all sequenced from one sample in a study of CD8+ T cells in alopecia areata. Indicated treatment: oral pan-JAK inhibitor, 5-10 mg twice daily. Isolated RNA was reverse transcribed into cDNA used as the sequencing template. Data came from immunoSEQ multiplex PCR; TCRdb stores just in-frame clones and leaves some out. This sample has about 200,000 clones, with about 62% found just once. The specimen comprised CD4+ T cells sorted from blood, sampled at week 24, from a patient treated with tofacitinib. Receptors were obtained from a human donor with alopecia areata.

The V call is TRBV5-1, the J call TRBJ2-5; no clear D gene. This CDR3 contains 14 residues. Trimming took 0 bases from V and 5 from J, leaving 11 bases between them. The V gene's germline CDR1 is SGHRS and CDR2 YFSETQ. CDR3 residues: CASSLAQGRETQYF. The CDR3 DNA reads TGCGCCAGCAGCTTGGCCCAAGGGCGGGAGACCCAGTACTTC.

This clone was found a few times. The genes are TRBV4-3 and TRBJ1-4, with TRBD1 matching 9 bases. The germline gives CDR1 LGHNA, CDR2 YSLEER. There are 15 residues in the CDR3. After removal of 2 bases from V and 7 bases from J, the junction contained 5 bases not matched to a gene. This CDR3 is CASSQQTGGGEKLFF. In DNA form, the CDR3 reads TGCGCCAGCAGCCAACAGACAGGGGGTGGTGAAAAACTGTTTTTT.

This chain uses TRBV20-1 with TRBJ1-2, with D possibly being TRBD1 (5 bases). Germline values: CDR1 DFQATT, CDR2 SNEGSKA (reference sequence). This CDR3 comprises 11 residues. Trimming took 6 bases from V and 4 from J, leaving 9 bases between them. The CDR3 DNA reads TGCAGTGCCGGGGACGGCTATGGCTACACCTTC. Its translation: CSAGDGYGYTF.

V is TRBV5-4 and J is TRBJ2-3, with no clear D. The CDR3 extends over 13 amino acids. Trimming pared 0 bases from V and 3 bases from J, leaving 5 bases between. Germline V lookup: CDR1 SGHNT, CDR2 YYREEE (reference sequence). This CDR3 is CASSLDVTDTQYF. The DNA for the CDR3 is TGTGCCAGCAGCTTGGATGTAACAGATACGCAGTATTTT.

This clone was found a few times. The DNA for the CDR3 is TGTGCCAGCAGCCGCAATCCAGGAACCGGGGAGCTGTTTTTT. Translation: CASSRNPGTGELFF. This rearrangement joins TRBV7-2 to TRBJ2-2; D is unresolved. The CDR3 runs to 14 residues. Germline V gene sequence: CDR1 SGHTA, CDR2 FQGNSA. The germline V and J ends were trimmed by 5 bases and 5 bases, with 12 bases remaining between them.

This chain links TRBV30 with TRBJ2-7; the match to TRBD2 covers 10 bases. Germline CDR1 GTSNPN, CDR2 SVGIG (reference sequence). V lost 1 base, J lost 3 bases, and 6 bases stayed unmatched. The length of the CDR3 is 15 residues. CDR3 protein: CAWSEFTSGNYEQYF. CDR3 coding DNA: TGTGCCTGGAGTGAGTTTACTAGCGGGAACTACGAGCAGTACTTC.

The chain carries TRBV28 and TRBJ2-7; 9 nucleotides align to TRBD1. The CDR3 is 16 amino acids. From germline, CDR1 is MDHEN and CDR2 SYDVKM. V lost 5 bases to trimming and J lost 2 bases; unmatched junction nucleotides: 10. In DNA form, the CDR3 reads TGTGCCAGCAGTGCCCCCTCCGGGACAGGGCCCTACGAGCAGTACTTC. Protein: CASSAPSGTGPYEQYF.

The genes are TRBV29-1 and TRBJ1-5; TRBD1 might be the D (6 bases). CDR3 size: 14 residues. Trimming removed 8 bases at V and 2 bases at J, with 16 bases between. Germline loops: CDR1 SQVTM, CDR2 ANQGSEA. In DNA, the CDR3 is TGCAGCCCGGGGAGGGGGGTGCGCAATCAGCCCCAGCATTTT. Amino acids: CSPGRGVRNQPQHF.

About this clone: At the DNA level, this CDR3 is encoded by other sequences in the same sample as well. V is TRBV30 and J is TRBJ2-3; D is unclear. Germline loops: CDR1 GTSNPN, CDR2 SVGIG (reference sequence). Trimming cost V 1 base and J 0 bases, with 5 bases left between them. This CDR3 is built from 13 residues. CDR3 bases: TGTGCCTGGAGTGGAGCTAGCACAGATACGCAGTATTTT. This gives the protein CAWSGASTDTQYF.

The chain is built from TRBV5-1 and TRBJ2-1, with 15 bases identical to TRBD2. V gave up 1 base and J gave up 5 bases; unmatched junction bases: 10. This CDR3 has 19 amino acids. Germline CDR1 is SGHRS and CDR2 is YFSETQ. The CDR3 reads CASSLRTSGRVGLNNEQFF. CDR3 DNA: TGCGCCAGCAGCTTGCGGACTAGCGGGAGGGTGGGCCTCAACAATGAGCAGTTCTTC.

This clone was observed a few times. This rearrangement joins TRBV19 to TRBJ2-2, with D uncertain. The CDR3 is 15 amino acids. Looked up from germline, CDR1 is LNHDA and CDR2 is SQIVND (reference sequence). V lost 5 bases and J lost 1, with 11 bases in between. CDR3 in DNA: TGTGCCAGTAGTCCAGGAGCGAGGAACACCGGGGAGCTGTTTTTT. The encoded protein is CASSPGARNTGELFF. The full variable domain, completed using reference TRBV19 and TRBJ2-2, is DGGITQSPKYLFRKEGQNVTLSCEQNLNHDAMYWYRQDPGQGLRLIYYSQIVNDFQKGDIAEGYSVSREKKESFPLTVTSAQKNPTAFYLCASSPGARNTGELFFGEGSRLTVL.

The CDR3 spells CAWTLAEGEKLFF. The CDR3 nucleotides read TGTGCCTGGACCCTGGCGGAGGGGGAAAAACTGTTTTTT. The chain joins TRBV30 to TRBJ1-4; tentative D call: TRBD1 (5 bases). The germline V gene has CDR1 GTSNPN and CDR2 SVGIG (reference sequence). The CDR3 is made up of 13 amino acids. V was clipped by 4 bases and J by 8 bases, with 14 bases between them.

The rearrangement links TRBV7-2 to TRBJ1-2; 7 nucleotides agree with TRBD1. The V gene's germline CDR1 is SGHTA and CDR2 FQGNSA. CDR3 length equals 14 residues. Trimming took 5 bases from V and 3 from J; bases not matched to a gene: 6. CDR3 nucleotides: TGTGCCAGCAGCCCCTATCAGGGGGACTATGGCTACACCTTC. Translating gives CASSPYQGDYGYTF.

V gene TRBV19 combines with J gene TRBJ1-2; unclear D gene. This CDR3 comprises 11 residues. CDR1 LNHDA and CDR2 SQIVND come from the germline V gene (reference sequence). Trimming left V 4 bases short and J 2 bases short, with 2 bases between. In DNA, the CDR3 is TGTGCCAGTAGTAGAAACTATGGCTACACCTTC. Amino acids: CASSRNYGYTF.

This clone has a single count. This chain uses TRBV14 with TRBJ2-4; 8 bases line up with TRBD1. The germline gives CDR1 SGHDN, CDR2 FVKESK. V lost 4 bases and J lost 8; bases outside the gene matches: 4. The length of the CDR3 is 13 residues. CDR3 protein: CASSRQGQDIQYF. As DNA, the CDR3 is TGTGCCAGCAGCCGACAGGGGCAGGACATTCAGTACTTC.

The CDR3 is CASSLGLYNEQFF. CDR3 sequence (DNA): TGTGCCAGCAGCTTAGGACTTTACAATGAGCAGTTCTTC. V and J are TRBV11-2 and TRBJ2-1; D remains unclear. V lost 1 base and J 4 bases, leaving 5 bases between the germline ends. CDR1 and CDR2 from the germline V gene are SGHAT and FQNNGV. The CDR3 is made up of 13 amino acids. The full variable domain, its missing parts supplied by reference TRBV11-2 and TRBJ2-1, is EAGVAQSPRYKIIEKRQSVAFWCNPISGHATLYWYQQILGQGPKLLIQFQNNGVVDDSQLPKDRFSAERLKGVDSTLKIQPAKLEDSAVYLCASSLGLYNEQFFGPGTRLTVL.

The gene calls are TRBV5-4 and TRBJ2-1, with 14 positions matching TRBD2. Trimming cost V 4 bases and J 4 bases; bases outside gene matches: 4. The V gene's germline CDR1 is SGHNT and CDR2 YYREEE (reference sequence). The CDR3 runs to 16 residues. The CDR3 DNA is TGTGCCAGCAGCCCCGGACTAGCGGGAGGTTACAATGAGCAGTTCTTC. It is translated as CASSPGLAGGYNEQFF.

The chain is built from TRBV6-5 and TRBJ2-5, with D perhaps matching TRBD1 or TRBD2 (5 bases each). CDR1 is MNHEY, CDR2 SVGAGI, per germline. Trimming left V 5 bases short and J 5 bases short, with 12 bases between. CDR3 size: 13 residues. As DNA, the CDR3 is TGTGCCAGCAGTGCCGACTGGGGGGAGACCCAGTACTTC. Encoded protein: CASSADWGETQYF.

This clone was observed a few times. The V call is TRBV7-2, the J call TRBJ2-1, with D perhaps TRBD2 (6 bases). CDR1 is SGHTA and CDR2 is FQGNSA in the germline V gene. There are 14 residues in the CDR3. The V end was cut by 1 base, the J end by 7 bases, with 11 bases between. The CDR3 loop is CASSLVGGVNEQFF. The DNA of the CDR3 is TGTGCCAGCAGCTTAGTCGGCGGGGTAAATGAGCAGTTCTTC. The full variable domain, rest sourced from reference TRBV7-2 and TRBJ2-1, is GAGVSQSPSNKVTEKGKDVELRCDPISGHTALYWYRQSLGQGLEFLIYFQGNSAPDKSGLPSDRFSAERTGGSVSTLTIQRTQQEDSAVYLCASSLVGGVNEQFFGPGTRLTVL.

The chain carries TRBV19 and TRBJ2-1; TRBD1 might be the D (6 bases). CDR1 is LNHDA, CDR2 SQIVND, per germline (reference sequence). The CDR3 is 12 residues long. V lost 4 bases and J lost 8, with 9 bases in between. CDR3 nucleotides: TGTGCCAGTAGTAAACAGGGCGATGAGCAGTTCTTC. This translates into CASSKQGDEQFF.

The chain combines TRBV7-2 with TRBJ1-1, with unresolved D. The CDR3 runs to 14 residues. CDR1 and CDR2 (germline): SGHTA, FQGNSA. The V and J ends lost 1 base and 2 bases respectively, with 8 bases between them. The CDR3 sequence: CASSLVPRNTEAFF. The CDR3 region has the DNA TGTGCCAGCAGCTTAGTTCCAAGAAACACTGAAGCTTTCTTT.

The V and J genes are TRBV5-1 and TRBJ1-1; D might be TRBD1 (5 bases). The CDR3 loop spans 15 amino acids. The germline CDR1 and CDR2 sequences are SGHRS and YFSETQ. V lost 4 bases and J 1 base, leaving 14 bases between the germline ends. The CDR3 sequence: CASSNPGPRNTEAFF. The CDR3 DNA is TGCGCCAGCAGCAACCCGGGACCTAGGAACACTGAAGCTTTCTTT.

The chain recombines TRBV28 with TRBJ1-1; no clear D. Germline V gene lookup returns CDR1 MDHEN and CDR2 SYDVKM. This CDR3 spans 12 amino acids. V lost 6 bases and J lost 9, with 14 bases in between. The CDR3 protein is CASSGEVWKAFF. In DNA form, the CDR3 reads TGTGCCAGCAGCGGGGAGGTTTGGAAAGCTTTCTTT.

The chain is built from TRBV19 and TRBJ2-7; the match to TRBD2 covers 10 bases. The CDR3 length is 14 residues. V was pared by 6 bases and J by 6 bases, with 8 bases of the junction left unmatched. From germline, CDR1 is LNHDA and CDR2 SQIVND (reference sequence). The chain's CDR3 is CASRTAGGRGEQYF. CDR3 in DNA: TGTGCCAGTAGGACAGCGGGAGGGCGGGGCGAGCAGTACTTC.

The chain links TRBV10-2 to TRBJ2-2, with 8 nucleotides matching TRBD2. Germline V gene sequence: CDR1 WSHSY, CDR2 SAAADI. The CDR3 has 14 residues. V shed 5 bases, J shed 6 bases, and the junction held 5 bases outside the gene matches. In DNA form, the CDR3 reads TGCGCCAGCAGTCGGGAGGGCCGATCCGGGGAGCTGTTTTTT. It yields the protein CASSREGRSGELFF.

This rearrangement joins TRBV28 to TRBJ1-6, with 7 bases aligning to TRBD1. This CDR3 comprises 15 residues. The V gene end was trimmed by 2 bases and the J gene end by 9 bases; junction bases not matched to a gene: 7. Germline V gene sequence: CDR1 MDHEN, CDR2 SYDVKM. The DNA for the CDR3 is TGTGCCAGCAGTTTAACGACAGGGATTACTTCACCCCTCCACTTT. This translates into CASSLTTGITSPLHF.

The gene calls are TRBV4-1 and TRBJ1-6; D ambiguous. V lost 2 bases to trimming and J lost 5 bases, with 7 bases between them. The germline V gene encodes CDR1 MGHRA and CDR2 YSYEKL. The CDR3 runs 14 residues. The CDR3 spells CASSQPGDNSPLHF. As DNA, the CDR3 is TGCGCCAGCAGCCAACCGGGAGATAATTCACCCCTCCACTTT.